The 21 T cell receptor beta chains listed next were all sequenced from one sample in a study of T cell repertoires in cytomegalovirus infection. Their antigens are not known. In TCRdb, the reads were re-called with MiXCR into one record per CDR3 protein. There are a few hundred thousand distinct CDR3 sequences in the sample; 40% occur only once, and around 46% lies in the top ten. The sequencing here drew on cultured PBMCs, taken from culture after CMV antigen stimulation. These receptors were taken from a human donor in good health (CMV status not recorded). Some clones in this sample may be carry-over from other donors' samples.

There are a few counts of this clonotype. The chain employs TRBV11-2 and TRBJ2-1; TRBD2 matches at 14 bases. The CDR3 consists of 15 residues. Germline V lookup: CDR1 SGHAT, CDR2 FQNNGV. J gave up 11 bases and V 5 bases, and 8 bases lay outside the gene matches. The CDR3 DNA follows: TGTGCCAGCAGCGCAGCCGGGACTAGCGGGAGTAAGCAGTTCTTC. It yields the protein CASSAAGTSGSKQFF.

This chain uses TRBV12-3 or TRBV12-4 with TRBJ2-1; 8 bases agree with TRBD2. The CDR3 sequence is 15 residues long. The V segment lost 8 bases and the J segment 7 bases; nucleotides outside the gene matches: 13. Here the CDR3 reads CASGFSGKGGNEQFF. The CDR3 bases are TGTGCCAGCGGATTTAGCGGGAAAGGGGGGAATGAGCAGTTCTTC.

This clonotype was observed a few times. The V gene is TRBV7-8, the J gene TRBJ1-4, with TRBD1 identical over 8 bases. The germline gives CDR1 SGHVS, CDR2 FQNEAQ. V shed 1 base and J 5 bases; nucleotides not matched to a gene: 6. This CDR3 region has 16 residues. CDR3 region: CASSLVGGTGNEKLFF. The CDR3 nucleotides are TGTGCCAGCAGCTTAGTTGGTGGGACAGGAAATGAAAAACTGTTTTTT.

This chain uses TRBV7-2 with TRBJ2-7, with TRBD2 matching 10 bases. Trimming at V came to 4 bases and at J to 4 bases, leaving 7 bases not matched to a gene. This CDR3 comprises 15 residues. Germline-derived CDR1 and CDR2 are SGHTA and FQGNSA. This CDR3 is CASSSASGSRYEQYF. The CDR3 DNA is TGTGCCAGCAGCTCCGCTAGCGGGAGTCGGTACGAGCAGTACTTC.

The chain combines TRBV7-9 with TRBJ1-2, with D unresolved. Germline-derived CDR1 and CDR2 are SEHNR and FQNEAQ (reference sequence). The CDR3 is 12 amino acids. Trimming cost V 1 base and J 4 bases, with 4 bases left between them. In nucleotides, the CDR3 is TGTGCCAGCAGCTTAGAGCTCTATGGCTACACCTTC. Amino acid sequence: CASSLELYGYTF.

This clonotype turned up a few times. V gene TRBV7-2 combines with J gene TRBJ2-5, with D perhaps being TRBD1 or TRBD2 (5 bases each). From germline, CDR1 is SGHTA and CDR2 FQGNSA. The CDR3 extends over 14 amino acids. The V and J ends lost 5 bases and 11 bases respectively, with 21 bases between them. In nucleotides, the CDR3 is TGTGCCAGCAGCGCCCGGGACGCCGACAAAGGGCAGTACTTC. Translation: CASSARDADKGQYF.

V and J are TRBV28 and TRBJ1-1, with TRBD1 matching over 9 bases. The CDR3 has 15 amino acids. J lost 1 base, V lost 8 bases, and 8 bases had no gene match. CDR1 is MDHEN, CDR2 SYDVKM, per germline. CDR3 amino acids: CASPPGQGSNTEAFF. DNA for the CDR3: TGTGCCAGCCCTCCGGGACAGGGTTCGAACACTGAAGCTTTCTTT.

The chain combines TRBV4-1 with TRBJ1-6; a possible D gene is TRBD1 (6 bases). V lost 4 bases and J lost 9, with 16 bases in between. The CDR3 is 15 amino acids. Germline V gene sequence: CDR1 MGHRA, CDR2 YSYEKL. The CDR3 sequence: CASSPRSGDASPLHF. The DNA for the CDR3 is TGCGCCAGCAGCCCCAGGTCAGGGGACGCTTCACCCCTCCACTTT.

The CDR3 region is CSVEGEASGTLGYTF. Written as DNA, the CDR3 is TGCAGCGTTGAAGGGGAAGCCTCCGGTACCCTTGGCTACACCTTC. The chain recombines TRBV29-1 with TRBJ1-2; D is undetermined. This CDR3 has 15 amino acids. CDR1 is SQVTM and CDR2 is ANQGSEA in the germline V gene. V was clipped by 1 base and J by 7 bases, with 19 bases between them.

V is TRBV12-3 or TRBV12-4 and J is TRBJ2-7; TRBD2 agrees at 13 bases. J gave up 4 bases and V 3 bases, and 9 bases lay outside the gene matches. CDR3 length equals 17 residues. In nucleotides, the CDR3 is TGTGCCAGCAGTTTTTGGGGACTAGCGGGAACTCTGTACGAGCAGTACTTC. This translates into CASSFWGLAGTLYEQYF.

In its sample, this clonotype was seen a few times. CDR3 protein: CASSLRGGANIQYF. CDR3 sequence (DNA): TGTGCCAGCAGCTTGCGGGGTGGAGCCAACATTCAGTACTTC. V usage is TRBV7-2 and J usage is TRBJ2-4; weak D call: TRBD2 (6 bases). With 3 bases removed from V and 7 bases from J, the gap between germline ends came to 13 bases. The CDR3 runs to 14 residues. CDR1 and CDR2 (germline): SGHTA, FQGNSA.

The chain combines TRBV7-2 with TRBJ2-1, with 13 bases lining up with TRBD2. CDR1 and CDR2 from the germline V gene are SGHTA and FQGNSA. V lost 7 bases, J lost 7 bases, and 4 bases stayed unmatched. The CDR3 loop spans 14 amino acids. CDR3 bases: TGTGCCAGCATACTACTAGCGGGGGGGAATGAGCAGTTCTTC. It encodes CASILLAGGNEQFF. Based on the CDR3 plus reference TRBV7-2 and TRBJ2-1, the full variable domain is GAGVSQSPSNKVTEKGKDVELRCDPISGHTALYWYRQSLGQGLEFLIYFQGNSAPDKSGLPSDRFSAERTGGSVSTLTIQRTQQEDSAVYLCASILLAGGNEQFFGPGTRLTVL.

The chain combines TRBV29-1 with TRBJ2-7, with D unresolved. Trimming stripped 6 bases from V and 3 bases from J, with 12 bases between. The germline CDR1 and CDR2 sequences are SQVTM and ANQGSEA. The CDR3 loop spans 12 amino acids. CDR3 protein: CSVSERSYEQYF. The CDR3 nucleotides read TGCAGCGTCAGTGAAAGAAGCTACGAGCAGTACTTC.

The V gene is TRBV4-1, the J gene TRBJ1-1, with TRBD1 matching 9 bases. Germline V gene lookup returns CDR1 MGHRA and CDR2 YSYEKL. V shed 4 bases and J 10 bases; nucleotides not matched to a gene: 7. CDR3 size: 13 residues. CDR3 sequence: CASSPPGGQGAFF. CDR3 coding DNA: TGCGCCAGCAGCCCCCCGGGGGGACAGGGAGCTTTCTTT.

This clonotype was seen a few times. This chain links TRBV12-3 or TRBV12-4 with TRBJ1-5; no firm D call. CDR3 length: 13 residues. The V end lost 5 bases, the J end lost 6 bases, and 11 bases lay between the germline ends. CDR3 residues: CASSPPPGQPQHF. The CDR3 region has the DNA TGTGCCAGCAGTCCACCCCCGGGTCAGCCCCAGCATTTT.

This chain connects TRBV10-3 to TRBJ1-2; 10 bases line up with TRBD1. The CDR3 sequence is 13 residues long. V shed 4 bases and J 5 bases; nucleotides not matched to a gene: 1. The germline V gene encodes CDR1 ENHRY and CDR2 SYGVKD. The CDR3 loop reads CAISGDRGYGYTF. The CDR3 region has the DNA TGTGCCATCAGTGGGGACAGGGGATATGGCTACACCTTC.

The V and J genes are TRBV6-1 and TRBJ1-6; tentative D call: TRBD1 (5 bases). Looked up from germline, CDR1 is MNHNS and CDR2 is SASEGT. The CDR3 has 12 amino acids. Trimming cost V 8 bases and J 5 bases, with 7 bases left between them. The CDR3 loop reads CASDRNNSPLHF. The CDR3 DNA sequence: TGTGCCAGCGACAGAAATAATTCACCCCTCCACTTT.

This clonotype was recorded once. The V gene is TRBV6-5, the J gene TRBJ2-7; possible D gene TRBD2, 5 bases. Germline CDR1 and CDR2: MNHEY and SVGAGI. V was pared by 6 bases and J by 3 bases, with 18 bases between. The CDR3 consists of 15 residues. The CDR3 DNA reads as TGTGCCAGCAGATCCCAGGACTTCGTCGACTACGAGCAGTACTTC. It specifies CASRSQDFVDYEQYF.

As DNA, the CDR3 is TGTGCCAGCAGTTACACTGTCGGGAAAAACACCGGGGAGCTGTTTTTT. Translated: CASSYTVGKNTGELFF. The chain links TRBV6-6 to TRBJ2-2, with D perhaps matching TRBD2 (5 bases). The CDR3 has 16 residues. Germline V gene lookup returns CDR1 MNHNY and CDR2 SVGAGI (reference sequence). Trimming shortened V by 2 bases and J by 2 bases, and 12 bases separated the two germline ends.

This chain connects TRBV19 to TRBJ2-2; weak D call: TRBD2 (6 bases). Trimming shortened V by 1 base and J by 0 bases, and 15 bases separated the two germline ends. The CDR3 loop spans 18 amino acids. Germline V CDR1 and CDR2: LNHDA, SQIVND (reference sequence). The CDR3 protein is CASSIVGLSVANTGELFF. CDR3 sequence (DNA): TGTGCCAGTAGTATAGTGGGACTCAGTGTCGCGAACACCGGGGAGCTGTTTTTT.

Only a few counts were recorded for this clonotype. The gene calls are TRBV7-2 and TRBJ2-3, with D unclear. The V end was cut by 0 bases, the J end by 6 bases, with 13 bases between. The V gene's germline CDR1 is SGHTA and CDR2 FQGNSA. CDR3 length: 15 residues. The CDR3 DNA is TGTGCCAGCAGCTTAGCCTGGGGATATCGGGATACGCAGTATTTT. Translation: CASSLAWGYRDTQYF.